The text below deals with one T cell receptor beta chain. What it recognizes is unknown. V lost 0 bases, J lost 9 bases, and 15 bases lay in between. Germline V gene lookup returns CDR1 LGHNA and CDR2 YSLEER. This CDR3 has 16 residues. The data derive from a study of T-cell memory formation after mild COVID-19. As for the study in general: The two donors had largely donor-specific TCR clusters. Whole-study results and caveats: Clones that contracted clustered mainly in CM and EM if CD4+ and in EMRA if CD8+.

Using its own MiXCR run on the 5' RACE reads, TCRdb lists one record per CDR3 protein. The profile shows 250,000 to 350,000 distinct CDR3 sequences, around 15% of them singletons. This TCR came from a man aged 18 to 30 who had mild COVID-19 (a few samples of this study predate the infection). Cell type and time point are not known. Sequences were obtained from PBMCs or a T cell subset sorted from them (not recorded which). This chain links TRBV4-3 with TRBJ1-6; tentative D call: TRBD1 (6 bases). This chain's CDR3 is CASSQDRHRETSPLHF. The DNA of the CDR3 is TGCGCCAGCAGCCAAGATAGGCACAGGGAGACTTCACCCCTCCACTTT.